The source of this TCR beta chain is a study of blood T cells in healthy people across ages. In the study overall: Per two T cells, template switching captured roughly one barcoded beta molecule.

This CDR3 has 15 residues. CDR1 LGHNA and CDR2 YNFKEQ come from the germline V gene. This clonotype was seen a handful of times. Antigen unknown. Points from the study as a whole: Compared with aged donors, long-lived donors showed fewer expanded clones, suggesting selection.

Combining a sample-barcoded 5' primer with a J-beta primer mix, a second PCR ran for roughly 6 to 12 cycles. TCRdb re-called the 5' RACE reads with MiXCR, one entry per CDR3 protein. In the table there are hundreds of thousands of distinct CDR3 sequences, 46% of which are singletons. Donors each provided ten milliliters of peripheral blood. Sequenced input: blood. The chain uses TRBV4-2 and TRBJ2-4, with a possible D match to TRBD1 (6 bases). The J call may be wrong; the DNA end is better matched by TRBJ2-7. This TCR was sampled from a man older than 75 in good health. This chain's CDR3 is CASSQLQGDGYEQYF. CDR3 coding DNA: TGTGCCAGCAGCCAACTACAGGGAGATGGATACGAGCAGTACTTC.